This record concerns one T cell receptor beta chain sequence. The antigen remains undetermined. This CDR3 spans 13 amino acids. Germline CDR1 reads DFQATT; CDR2 reads SNEGSKA (reference sequence). Trimming cost V 6 bases and J 4 bases, with 16 bases left between them. RNA transcripts gave rise to amplified TCR beta CDR3 regions. HTBI primers were employed in a first-round RT-PCR of the TCR CDR3. Each CDR3 protein is one row after TCRdb ran MiXCR on the multiplex PCR reads. The table records 450,000 to 600,000 distinct CDR3 sequences, 12% to 15% of them present only once. This specimen belongs to a study of T cells in Graves' hyperthyroidism and ophthalmopathy. General study results and limits: Separation of ophthalmopathy from stable hyperthyroidism was achieved by a 13 V-J model.

This sample holds PBMCs from 9.5 to 10 ml fresh peripheral blood. The chain recombines TRBV20-1 with TRBJ2-7; maybe TRBD1 (5 bases). The sample was blood. The sequence came from a woman aged 35 to 49 with Graves' hyperthyroidism. For the CDR3, the DNA is TGCAGTGCCAGAACTATTAGGGGTTACGAGCAGTACTTC. Its translation is CSARTIRGYEQYF.